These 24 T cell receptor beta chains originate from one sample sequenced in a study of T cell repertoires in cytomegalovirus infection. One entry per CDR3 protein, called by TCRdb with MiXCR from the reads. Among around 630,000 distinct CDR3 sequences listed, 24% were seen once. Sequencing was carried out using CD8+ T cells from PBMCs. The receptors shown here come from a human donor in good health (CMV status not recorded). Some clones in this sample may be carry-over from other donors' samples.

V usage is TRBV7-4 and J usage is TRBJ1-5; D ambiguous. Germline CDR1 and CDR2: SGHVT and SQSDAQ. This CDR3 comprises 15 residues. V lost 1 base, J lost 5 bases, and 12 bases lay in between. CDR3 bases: TGTGCCAGCAGCTTAGGTTTCACAGCGGATCAGCCCCAGCATTTT. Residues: CASSLGFTADQPQHF.

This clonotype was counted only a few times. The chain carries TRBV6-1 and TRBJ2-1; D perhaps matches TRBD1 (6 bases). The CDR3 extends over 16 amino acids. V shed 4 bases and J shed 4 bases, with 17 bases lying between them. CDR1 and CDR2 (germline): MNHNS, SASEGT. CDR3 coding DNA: TGTGCCAGCAGTGCTCACCAGGGGAGCCGGTACAATGAGCAGTTCTTC. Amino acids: CASSAHQGSRYNEQFF.

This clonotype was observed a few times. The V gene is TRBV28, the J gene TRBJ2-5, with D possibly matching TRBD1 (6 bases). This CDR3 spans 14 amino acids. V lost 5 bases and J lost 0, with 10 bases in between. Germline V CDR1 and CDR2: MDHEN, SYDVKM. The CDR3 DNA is TGTGCCAGCAGTCATGACAGGTACCAAGAGACCCAGTACTTC. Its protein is CASSHDRYQETQYF.

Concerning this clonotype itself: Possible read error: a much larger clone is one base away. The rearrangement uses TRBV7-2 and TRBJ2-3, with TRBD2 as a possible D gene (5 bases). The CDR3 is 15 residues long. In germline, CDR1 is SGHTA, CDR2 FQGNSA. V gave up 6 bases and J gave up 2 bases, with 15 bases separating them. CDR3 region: CASRVVYGNTDTQYF. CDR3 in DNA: TGTGCCAGCAGGGTCGTTTACGGGAACACAGATACGCAGTATTTT.

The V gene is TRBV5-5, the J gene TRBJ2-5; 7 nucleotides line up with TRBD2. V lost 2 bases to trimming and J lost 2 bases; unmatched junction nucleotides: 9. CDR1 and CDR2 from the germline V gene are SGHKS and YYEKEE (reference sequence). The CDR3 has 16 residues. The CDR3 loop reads CASSFRSGGGQETQYF. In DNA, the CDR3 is TGTGCCAGCAGCTTCCGATCGGGGGGAGGACAAGAGACCCAGTACTTC.

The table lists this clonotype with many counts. CDR3 loop: CASSRPPLRGTGGSSYEQYV. CDR3 DNA sequence: TGTGCCAGCAGCCGTCCCCCCCTGCGGGGGACCGGAGGTAGCTCCTACGAGCAGTACGTC. The chain joins TRBV28 to TRBJ2-7; 7 bases map to TRBD2. This CDR3 has 20 amino acids. CDR1 is MDHEN, CDR2 SYDVKM, per germline. J gave up 0 bases and V 6 bases, and 23 bases lay outside the gene matches.

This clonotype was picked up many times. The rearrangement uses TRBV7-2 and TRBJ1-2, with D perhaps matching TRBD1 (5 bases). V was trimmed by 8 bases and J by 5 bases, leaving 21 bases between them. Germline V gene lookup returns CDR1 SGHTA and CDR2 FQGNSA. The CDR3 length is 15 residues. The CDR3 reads CASWGDVGTKYGYTF. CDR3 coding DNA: TGTGCCAGCTGGGGGGATGTAGGGACGAAATATGGCTACACCTTC.

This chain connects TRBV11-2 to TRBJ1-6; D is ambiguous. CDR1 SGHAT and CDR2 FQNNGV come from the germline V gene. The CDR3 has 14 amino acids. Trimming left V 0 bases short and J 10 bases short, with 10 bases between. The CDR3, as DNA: TGTGCCAGCAGCTTAGATTACATGGGATCACCCCTCCACTTT. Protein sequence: CASSLDYMGSPLHF.

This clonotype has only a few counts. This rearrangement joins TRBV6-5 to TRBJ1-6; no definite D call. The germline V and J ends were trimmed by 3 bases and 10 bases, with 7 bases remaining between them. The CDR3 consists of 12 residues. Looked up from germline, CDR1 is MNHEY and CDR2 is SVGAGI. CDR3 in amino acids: CASSYFESPLHF. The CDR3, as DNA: TGTGCCAGCAGTTATTTTGAGTCACCCCTCCACTTT.

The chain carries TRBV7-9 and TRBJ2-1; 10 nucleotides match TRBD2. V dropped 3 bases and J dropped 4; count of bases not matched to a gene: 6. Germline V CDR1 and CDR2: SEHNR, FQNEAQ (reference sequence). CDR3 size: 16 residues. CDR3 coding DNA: TGTGCCAGCAGCTTGTACAGCGGGGGGGCGTACAATGAGCAGTTCTTC. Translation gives CASSLYSGGAYNEQFF. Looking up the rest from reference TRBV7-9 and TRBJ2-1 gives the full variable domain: DTGVSQNPRHKITKRGQNVTFRCDPISEHNRLYWYRQTLGQGPEFLTYFQNEAQLEKSRLLSDRFSAERPKGSFSTLEIQRTEQGDSAMYLCASSLYSGGAYNEQFFGPGTRLTVL.

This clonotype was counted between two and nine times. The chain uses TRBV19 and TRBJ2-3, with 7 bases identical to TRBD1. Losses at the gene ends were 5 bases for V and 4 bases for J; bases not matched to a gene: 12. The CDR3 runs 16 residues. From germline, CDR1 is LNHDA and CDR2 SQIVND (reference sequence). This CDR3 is CASSPLTGVRSDTQYF. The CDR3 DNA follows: TGTGCCAGTAGTCCTTTAACAGGGGTTAGGTCAGATACGCAGTATTTT.

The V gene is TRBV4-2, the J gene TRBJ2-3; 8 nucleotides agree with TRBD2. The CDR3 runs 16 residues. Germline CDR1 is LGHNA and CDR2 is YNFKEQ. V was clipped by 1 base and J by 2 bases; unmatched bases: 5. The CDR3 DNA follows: TGTGCCAGCAGCCAAGGAGGTAGCGGGGCCACAGATACGCAGTATTTT. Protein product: CASSQGGSGATDTQYF.

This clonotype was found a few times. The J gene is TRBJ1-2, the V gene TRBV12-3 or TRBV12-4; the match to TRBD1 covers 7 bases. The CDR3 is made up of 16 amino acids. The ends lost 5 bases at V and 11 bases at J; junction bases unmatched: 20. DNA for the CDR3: TGTGCCAGCAGTGACGGGACAGTCTCCGTCCCGATCGGGTACACCTTC. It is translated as CASSDGTVSVPIGYTF.

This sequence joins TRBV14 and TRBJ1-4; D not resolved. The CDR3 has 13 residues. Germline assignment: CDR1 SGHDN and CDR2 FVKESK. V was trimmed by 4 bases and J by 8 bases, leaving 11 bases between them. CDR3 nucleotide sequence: TGTGCCAGCAGCCCCCCTGGACGGGAAAAACTGTTTTTT. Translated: CASSPPGREKLFF.

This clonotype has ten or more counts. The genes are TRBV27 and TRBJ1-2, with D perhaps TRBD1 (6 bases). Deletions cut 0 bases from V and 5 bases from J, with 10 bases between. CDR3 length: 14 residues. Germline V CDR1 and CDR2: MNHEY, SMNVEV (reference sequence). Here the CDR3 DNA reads TGTGCCAGCAGTTTATCGACGACAGGATATGGCTACACCTTC. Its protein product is CASSLSTTGYGYTF.

CDR3 coding DNA: TGCAGTGTCCCAGTCCCGGGGGGCCCAACCGGGGAGCTGTTTTTT. It specifies CSVPVPGGPTGELFF. The V call is TRBV20-1, the J call TRBJ2-2, with TRBD2 as a possible D gene (7 bases). Germline V gives CDR1 DFQATT, CDR2 SNEGSKA (reference sequence). CDR3 length equals 15 residues. Trimming took off 7 bases at V and 5 bases at J, with 20 bases between the two ends.

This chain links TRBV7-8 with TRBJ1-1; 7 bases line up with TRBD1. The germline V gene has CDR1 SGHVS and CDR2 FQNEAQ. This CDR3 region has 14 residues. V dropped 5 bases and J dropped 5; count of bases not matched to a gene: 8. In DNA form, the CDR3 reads TGTGCCAGCAGCCCAGAGGGCAGGGGGACTGAAGCTTTCTTT. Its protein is CASSPEGRGTEAFF.

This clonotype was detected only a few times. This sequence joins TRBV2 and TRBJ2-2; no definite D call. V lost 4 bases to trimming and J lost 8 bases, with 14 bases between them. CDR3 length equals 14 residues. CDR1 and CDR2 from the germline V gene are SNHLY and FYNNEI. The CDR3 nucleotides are TGTGCCAGCAGTGTCTTGCCGGGCTCGGGGGAGCTGTTTTTT. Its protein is CASSVLPGSGELFF.

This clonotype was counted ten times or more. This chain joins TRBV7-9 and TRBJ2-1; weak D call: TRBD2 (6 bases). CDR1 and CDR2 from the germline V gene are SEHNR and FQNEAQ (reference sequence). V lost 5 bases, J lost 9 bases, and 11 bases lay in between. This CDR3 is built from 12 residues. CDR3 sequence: CASSKTSFEQFF. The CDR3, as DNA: TGTGCCAGCAGCAAGACTAGTTTTGAGCAGTTCTTC.

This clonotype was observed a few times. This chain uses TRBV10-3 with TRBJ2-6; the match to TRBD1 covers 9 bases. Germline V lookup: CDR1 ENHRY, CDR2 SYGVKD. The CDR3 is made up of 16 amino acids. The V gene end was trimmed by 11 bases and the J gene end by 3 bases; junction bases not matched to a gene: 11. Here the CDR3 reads CAARDRDYVGANVLTF. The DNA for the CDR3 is TGTGCCGCCCGGGACAGGGATTACGTTGGGGCCAACGTCCTGACTTTC.

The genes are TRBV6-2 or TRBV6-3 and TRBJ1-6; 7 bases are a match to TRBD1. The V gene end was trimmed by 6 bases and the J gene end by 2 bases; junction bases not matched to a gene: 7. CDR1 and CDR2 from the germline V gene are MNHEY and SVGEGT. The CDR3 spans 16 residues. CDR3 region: CASSERQGTYNSPLHF. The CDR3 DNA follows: TGTGCCAGCAGCGAAAGACAGGGAACCTATAATTCACCCCTCCACTTT.

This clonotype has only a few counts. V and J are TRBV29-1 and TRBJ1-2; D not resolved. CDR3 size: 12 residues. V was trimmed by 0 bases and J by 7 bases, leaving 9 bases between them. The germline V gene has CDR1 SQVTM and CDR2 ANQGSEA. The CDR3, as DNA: TGCAGCGTTGAAGAAGGGAACGGTGGCTACACCTTC. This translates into CSVEEGNGGYTF.

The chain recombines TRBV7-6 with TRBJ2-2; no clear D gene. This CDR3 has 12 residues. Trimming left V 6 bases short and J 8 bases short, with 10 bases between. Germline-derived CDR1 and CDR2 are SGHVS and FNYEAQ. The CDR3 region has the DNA TGTGCCAGCAGATTTCTTGTTGGGGAGCTGTTTTTT. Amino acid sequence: CASRFLVGELFF.

The CDR3, as DNA: TGTGCCAGCAGCTTTCTAGCGGGGGGCCACGAGGGCACAGATACGCAGTATTTT. Translated: CASSFLAGGHEGTDTQYF. This chain connects TRBV11-2 to TRBJ2-3; TRBD2 aligns across 11 bases. Germline CDR1 is SGHAT and CDR2 is FQNNGV. The CDR3 runs to 18 residues. The junction had 9 bases not matched to a gene; V was cut back by 3 bases and J by 1 base.